The 13 T cell receptor beta chains below come from one sample, sequenced in a study of blood T cell repertoires in COVID-19. Produced via immunoSEQ multiplex PCR; TCRdb's table is partial and in-frame only. The data contain about 90,000 clones, approximately 75% of them singletons. The sequenced material came from peripheral blood. Receptors were obtained from a human donor in a cohort sampled during active COVID-19.

This chain joins TRBV5-6 and TRBJ1-4, with D possibly being TRBD1 (5 bases). Germline loops: CDR1 SGHDT, CDR2 YYEEEE. This CDR3 spans 16 amino acids. V lost 4 bases, J lost 8 bases, and 21 bases lay in between. This CDR3 reads CASSGPGPGAGEKLFF. As DNA, the CDR3 is TGTGCCAGCAGCGGGCCGGGGCCCGGTGCGGGAGAAAAACTGTTTTTT.

By share, this clone ranks as medium-sized. The V and J genes are TRBV5-6 and TRBJ1-6; possible D gene TRBD1, 5 bases. This CDR3 comprises 15 residues. Trimming cost V 2 bases and J 8 bases, with 14 bases left between them. Germline CDR1 reads SGHDT; CDR2 reads YYEEEE. The CDR3 DNA reads TGTGCCAGCAGCTTCAATGTCAGGGTGGATTCACCCCTCCACTTT. Translation: CASSFNVRVDSPLHF. The variable domain in full, with the rest retrieved from reference TRBV5-6 and TRBJ1-6, is DAGVTQSPTHLIKTRGQQVTLRCSPKSGHDTVSWYQQALGQGPQFIFQYYEEEERQRGNFPDRFSGHQFPNYSSELNVNALLLGDSALYLCASSFNVRVDSPLHFGNGTRLTVT.

This clone was observed a single time. The chain is built from TRBV7-2 and TRBJ2-5; D perhaps matches TRBD1 (6 bases). Trimming stripped 5 bases from V and 5 bases from J, with 18 bases between. CDR1 and CDR2 (germline): SGHTA, FQGNSA. The CDR3 sequence is 15 residues long. The CDR3 spells CASSQRKGELETQYF. The DNA of the CDR3 is TGTGCCAGCAGCCAAAGGAAGGGGGAATTGGAGACCCAGTACTTC.

This sequence joins TRBV7-8 and TRBJ1-2, with D maybe TRBD1 (6 bases). Trimming cost V 5 bases and J 2 bases, with 9 bases left between them. The CDR3 sequence is 13 residues long. Germline V gene sequence: CDR1 SGHVS, CDR2 FQNEAQ. This CDR3 is CASSPDRNYGYTF. CDR3 coding DNA: TGTGCCAGCAGCCCTGACAGGAACTATGGCTACACCTTC.

This clone has just one count. The V call is TRBV5-1, the J call TRBJ1-2, with D possibly TRBD1 on 6 matching bases. CDR3 length equals 13 residues. Germline V lookup: CDR1 SGHRS, CDR2 YFSETQ. V lost 2 bases and J 4 bases, leaving 9 bases between the germline ends. The CDR3 loop is CASSLQGGYGYTF. The CDR3 DNA sequence: TGCGCCAGCAGCTTACAGGGCGGCTATGGCTACACCTTC.

The rearrangement uses TRBV7-9 and TRBJ2-2; D uncertain. CDR3 size: 14 residues. Germline CDR1 and CDR2: SEHNR and FQNEAQ (reference sequence). V gave up 1 base and J gave up 4 bases, with 7 bases separating them. CDR3 in DNA: TGTGCCAGCAGCTTAGTCCGAGGCACCGGGGAGCTGTTTTTT. Residues: CASSLVRGTGELFF.

This clone was seen repeatedly, ten times or more. This chain links TRBV10-1 with TRBJ1-1; TRBD1 matches 10 bases. J gave up 4 bases and V 6 bases, and 5 bases lay outside the gene matches. The CDR3 spans 14 residues. Germline V gene data show CDR1 as WNHNN and CDR2 as SYGVQD (reference sequence). Written as DNA, the CDR3 is TGCGCCAGCAGGGGTGGACAGGGGGGCACTGAAGCTTTCTTT. Translating it yields CASRGGQGGTEAFF.

The chain recombines TRBV6-2 or TRBV6-3 with TRBJ2-5; D is unresolved. The V end lost 0 bases, the J end lost 4 bases, and 15 bases lay between the germline ends. The CDR3 covers 16 residues. The germline V gene encodes CDR1 MNHEY and CDR2 SVGEGT. The CDR3 region has the DNA TGTGCCAGCAGTTACTCCTCCCGCATCCCGCGAGAGACCCAGTACTTC. Its translation: CASSYSSRIPRETQYF.

V and J are TRBV29-1 and TRBJ1-2; D unclear. Trimming stripped 5 bases from V and 8 bases from J, with 9 bases between. This CDR3 is built from 10 residues. Germline CDR1 SQVTM, CDR2 ANQGSEA. DNA for the CDR3: TGCAGCGTTCTGGAGAGGGGCTACACCTTC. As protein: CSVLERGYTF.

V is TRBV6-6 and J is TRBJ1-3; TRBD1 aligns across 7 bases. The CDR3 has 15 amino acids. The germline V gene has CDR1 MNHNY and CDR2 SVGAGI (reference sequence). With 7 bases clipped from V and 2 bases from J, the junction kept 8 bases outside the gene matches. CDR3 bases: TGTGCCAGCAATCGAATCACAGGGGCTGGAAACACCATATATTTT. This encodes CASNRITGAGNTIYF.

CDR3 protein: CASSLSDRVRETQYF. Here the CDR3 DNA reads TGCGCCAGCAGCTTATCGGACAGGGTAAGAGAGACCCAGTACTTC. This rearrangement joins TRBV5-1 to TRBJ2-5, with 8 bases aligning to TRBD1. This CDR3 is built from 15 residues. From germline, CDR1 is SGHRS and CDR2 YFSETQ. After removal of 2 bases from V and 4 bases from J, the junction contained 7 bases not matched to a gene.

V and J are TRBV5-4 and TRBJ2-5; D is uncertain. Trimming removed 4 bases at V and 4 bases at J, with 23 bases between. The CDR3 contains 17 residues. Germline CDR1 reads SGHNT; CDR2 reads YYREEE (reference sequence). In nucleotides, the CDR3 is TGTGCCAGCAGCATCTCTTTTACAGATCCTATAGGAGAGACCCAGTACTTC. Translated: CASSISFTDPIGETQYF.

The chain joins TRBV7-2 to TRBJ2-7, with 10 bases identical to TRBD2. The CDR3 totals 16 residues. V lost 2 bases to trimming and J lost 4 bases; unmatched junction nucleotides: 8. In germline, CDR1 is SGHTA, CDR2 FQGNSA. Here the CDR3 reads CASSLRAGGSAYEQYF. CDR3 DNA: TGTGCCAGCAGCTTACGAGCGGGGGGGAGCGCTTACGAGCAGTACTTC.